Below, one T cell receptor beta chain is given with its context. The identical CDR3 is also encoded by other nucleotide sequences in the sample. Assay used: immunoSEQ multiplex PCR; TCRdb lists only in-frame clones, some missing. Among around 2,000,000 clones listed, approximately 94% were seen once. These data come from a study of shared clonotypes between healthy human individuals. The CDR3 covers 13 residues. Germline V gene lookup returns CDR1 PRHDT and CDR2 FYEKMQ (reference sequence). Trimming at V came to 3 bases and at J to 3 bases, leaving 2 bases not matched to a gene. Naive CD8 cells lacked CD45RO and underwent positive selection for CCR7, leaving out terminally differentiated effector memory CD45RA+ cells.

Sequenced: naive CD8+ T cells sorted from blood. The receptor's source is a man between 18 and 29 years old in good health. The J gene is TRBJ2-7, the V gene TRBV13; TRBD2 agrees at 7 bases. The CDR3 loop is CASSLGRVYEQYF. CDR3 DNA sequence: TGTGCCAGCAGCTTGGGGAGGGTCTACGAGCAGTACTTC.